The T cell receptor (beta chain) under discussion was sequenced for a study of response to subunit inactivated influenza vaccine. TCRdb re-called the RT-PCR reads with MiXCR, one entry per CDR3 protein. The sample has some 550,000 distinct CDR3 sequences, under 25% seen once. This clonotype was seen a handful of times. This CDR3 has 15 residues. Between the trimmed V and J ends, which lost 1 base and 8 bases, there was a span of 15 bases. Looked up from germline, CDR1 is LGHDT and CDR2 is YNNKEL (reference sequence). The sample was also reused in another study, on T cells expressing NK-cell markers. From that paper: Template switching by 5'RACE with UMIs generated the TCR beta cDNA. The authors derived TCR beta repertoires from sorted CD3+CD56+NKG2C+, CD3+CD56+NKG2C- and CD3+CD56-NKG2C+ T cells. The study sequenced eight donors, seven HCMV-seropositive and one seronegative. In roughly six donors, dominant NKG2C+ clonotypes were roughly 1.0-8% of CD8+ T cells. The CD3+CD56-NKG2C+ fraction of several donors was also led by these clonotypes.

V usage is TRBV3-1 and J usage is TRBJ2-1; perhaps D is TRBD1 or TRBD2 (6 bases each). Sequenced here: CD4+ T cells sorted from PBMCs, sampled 12 days after vaccination. This sequence originates from a man aged 50-59 years who received an inactivated influenza vaccine. This CDR3 is CASSQGGSGAHEQFF. The CDR3 nucleotides read TGTGCCAGCAGCCAAGGAGGTTCGGGGGCCCATGAGCAGTTCTTC.